These T cell receptor beta chains were read from a single sample in a study of T cell responses to AZD1222 COVID-19 vaccine. Clones were sequenced by immunoSEQ multiplex PCR, and TCRdb holds only the in-frame ones, with some missing. The sample is made up of some 150,000 clones, and the top ten hold around 2.4% of it. What was sequenced was peripheral blood. The receptors originated from an adult in good health. Both conserved end residues are part of each CDR3. The order of the fields is D gene, V gene, J gene, CDR3 DNA, CDR3 protein. D genes are given only for firm matches.

D gene: TRBD2; V gene: TRBV7-8; J gene: TRBJ2-1; CDR3 DNA: TGTGCCAGCAGCTTAATGGGACTAGCGGGGGGGCCGGTCAATGAGCAGTTCTTC; CDR3 protein: CASSLMGLAGGPVNEQFF
D gene: .; V gene: TRBV9; J gene: TRBJ1-2; CDR3 DNA: TGTGCCAGCAGCGTAGCTAGTTTCGGACTTCCCCCCGCCACTGGCTACACCTTC; CDR3 protein: CASSVASFGLPPATGYTF
D gene: TRBD1; V gene: TRBV28; J gene: TRBJ2-7; CDR3 DNA: TGTGCCAGCACTCAGGACAGGGGGGACGAGCAGTACTTC; CDR3 protein: CASTQDRGDEQYF
D gene: .; V gene: TRBV12-2; J gene: TRBJ2-1; CDR3 DNA: TGTGCAAGTCGCTTGGCGTCTAGGCCCCCTCCTGGCAATGAGCAGTTCTTC; CDR3 protein: CASRLASRPPPGNEQFF
D gene: TRBD1; V gene: TRBV2; J gene: TRBJ1-3; CDR3 DNA: TGTGCCAGCAGTTTGGACAGGGCTGGAAGAAACACCATATATTTT; CDR3 protein: CASSLDRAGRNTIYF
D gene: .; V gene: TRBV19; J gene: TRBJ2-7; CDR3 DNA: TGTGCCAGTAGTCTGGGGTACGAGCAGTACTTC; CDR3 protein: CASSLGYEQYF
D gene: .; V gene: TRBV5-1; J gene: TRBJ1-1; CDR3 DNA: TGCGCCAGCAGCAACAGGGTTCCCAACACTGAAGCTTTCTTT; CDR3 protein: CASSNRVPNTEAFF
D gene: TRBD2; V gene: TRBV30; J gene: TRBJ2-3; CDR3 DNA: TGTGCCTGGAGTGTAGGGTTTAGCGGGGCGACAGATACGCAGTATTTT; CDR3 protein: CAWSVGFSGATDTQYF
D gene: .; V gene: TRBV19; J gene: TRBJ1-1; CDR3 DNA: TGTGCCAGTAGGCCGCGGCCGACCCTGAACACTGAAGCTTTCTTT; CDR3 protein: CASRPRPTLNTEAFF
D gene: .; V gene: TRBV5-5; J gene: TRBJ1-2; CDR3 DNA: TGTGCCAGCAGCTTTGGGGACGCCAGGGAGGTCTATGGCTACACCTTC; CDR3 protein: CASSFGDAREVYGYTF
D gene: .; V gene: TRBV5-5; J gene: TRBJ2-1; CDR3 DNA: TGTGCCAGCAGCTTGGACACCAGCAGTGAGCAGTTCTTC; CDR3 protein: CASSLDTSSEQFF
D gene: .; V gene: TRBV10-2; J gene: TRBJ1-1; CDR3 DNA: TGCGCCAGCAGTGAGTCTGGAGGACCGCTGAACACTGAAGCTTTCTTT; CDR3 protein: CASSESGGPLNTEAFF
D gene: TRBD2; V gene: TRBV18; J gene: TRBJ2-3; CDR3 DNA: TGTGCCAGCTCACCCTATGGACTAGCGGGGGCCACCACAGATACGCAGTATTTT; CDR3 protein: CASSPYGLAGATTDTQYF
D gene: TRBD2; V gene: TRBV7-6; J gene: TRBJ2-1; CDR3 DNA: TGTGCCAGCAGCTTTACTAGCGGGTCCTACAATGAGCAGTTCTTC; CDR3 protein: CASSFTSGSYNEQFF
D gene: TRBD1; V gene: TRBV9; J gene: TRBJ1-2; CDR3 DNA: TGTGCCATCCCGGGACAGGGCCCCGGTGGCTACACCTTC; CDR3 protein: CAIPGQGPGGYTF
D gene: TRBD1; V gene: TRBV7-2; J gene: TRBJ2-3; CDR3 DNA: TGTGCCAGCAGCTTGGAGCCGACAGGGGGCACAGATACGCAGTATTTT; CDR3 protein: CASSLEPTGGTDTQYF
D gene: .; V gene: TRBV30; J gene: TRBJ2-1; CDR3 DNA: TGTGCCTGGAAGGCTAGCGTGTACAATGAGCAGTTCTTC; CDR3 protein: CAWKASVYNEQFF
D gene: .; V gene: TRBV6-1; J gene: TRBJ1-3; CDR3 DNA: TGTGCCAGCAGTGAAGCGCTTCCTCGGCCTGGAAACACCATATATTTT; CDR3 protein: CASSEALPRPGNTIYF
D gene: .; V gene: TRBV11-3; J gene: TRBJ1-4; CDR3 DNA: TGTGCCAGCAGCTTTCGAGGGACATCCACTGAAAAACTGTTTTTT; CDR3 protein: CASSFRGTSTEKLFF
D gene: .; V gene: TRBV29-1; J gene: TRBJ1-2; CDR3 DNA: TGCAGCGTTGCAGGGGACTATGGCTACACCTTC; CDR3 protein: CSVAGDYGYTF
D gene: .; V gene: TRBV29-1; J gene: TRBJ1-1; CDR3 DNA: TGCAGCGTTACGGGCCAGAACACTGAAGCTTTCTTT; CDR3 protein: CSVTGQNTEAFF
D gene: TRBD1; V gene: TRBV5-4; J gene: TRBJ2-7; CDR3 DNA: TGTGCCGGAGGACAGGGAACTCACGAGCAGTACTTC; CDR3 protein: CAGGQGTHEQYF
D gene: .; V gene: TRBV19; J gene: TRBJ1-1; CDR3 DNA: TGTGCCAGTAGTCTCCGTGTAGGGTCGGGCACTGAAGCTTTCTTT; CDR3 protein: CASSLRVGSGTEAFF
D gene: TRBD1; V gene: TRBV6-1; J gene: TRBJ1-5; CDR3 DNA: TGTGCCAGCAGTGAACCCCCCTACGGACAGGGGGAAGATCAGCCCCAGCATTTT; CDR3 protein: CASSEPPYGQGEDQPQHF